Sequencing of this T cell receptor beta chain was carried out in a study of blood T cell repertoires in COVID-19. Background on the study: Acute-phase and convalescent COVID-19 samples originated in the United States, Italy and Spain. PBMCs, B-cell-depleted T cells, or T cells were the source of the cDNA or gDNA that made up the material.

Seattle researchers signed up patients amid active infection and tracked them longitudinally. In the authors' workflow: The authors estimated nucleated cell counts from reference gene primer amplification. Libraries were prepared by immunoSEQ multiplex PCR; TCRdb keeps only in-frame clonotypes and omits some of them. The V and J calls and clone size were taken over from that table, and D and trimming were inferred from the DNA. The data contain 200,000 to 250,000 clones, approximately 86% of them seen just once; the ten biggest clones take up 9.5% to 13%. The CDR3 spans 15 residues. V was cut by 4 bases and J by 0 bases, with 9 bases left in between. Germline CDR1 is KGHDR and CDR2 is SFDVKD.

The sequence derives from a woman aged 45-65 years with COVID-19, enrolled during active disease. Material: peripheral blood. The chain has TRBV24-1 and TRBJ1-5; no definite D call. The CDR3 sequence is CATSDGVYSNQPQHF. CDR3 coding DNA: TGTGCCACCAGTGACGGAGTGTATAGCAATCAGCCCCAGCATTTT.